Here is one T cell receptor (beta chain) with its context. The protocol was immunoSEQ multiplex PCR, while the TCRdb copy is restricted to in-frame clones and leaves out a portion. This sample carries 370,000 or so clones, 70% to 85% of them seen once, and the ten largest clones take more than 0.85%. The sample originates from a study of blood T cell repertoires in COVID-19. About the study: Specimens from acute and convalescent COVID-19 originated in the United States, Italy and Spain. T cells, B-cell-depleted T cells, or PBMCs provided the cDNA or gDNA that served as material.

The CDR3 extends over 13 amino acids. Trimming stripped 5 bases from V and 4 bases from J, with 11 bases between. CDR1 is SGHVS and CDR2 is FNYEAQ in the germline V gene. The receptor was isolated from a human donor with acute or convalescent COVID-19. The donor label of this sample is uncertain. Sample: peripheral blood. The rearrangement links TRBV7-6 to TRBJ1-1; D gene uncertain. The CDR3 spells CASSQRVGTEAFF. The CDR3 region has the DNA TGTGCCAGCAGCCAGAGGGTTGGCACTGAAGCTTTCTTT.